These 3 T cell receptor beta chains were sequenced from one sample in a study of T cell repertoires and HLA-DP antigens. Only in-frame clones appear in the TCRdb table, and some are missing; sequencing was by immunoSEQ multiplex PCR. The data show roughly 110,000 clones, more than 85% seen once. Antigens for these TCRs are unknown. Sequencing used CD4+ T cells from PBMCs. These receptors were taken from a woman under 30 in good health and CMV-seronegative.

The CDR3 DNA follows: TGTGCCAGCAGCCACCGGGACTTACCCCTCCACTTT. This encodes CASSHRDLPLHF. The chain has TRBV27 and TRBJ1-6, with D possibly matching TRBD1 (5 bases). This CDR3 is built from 12 residues. Trimming took off 6 bases at V and 12 bases at J, with 12 bases between the two ends. Germline-derived CDR1 and CDR2 are MNHEY and SMNVEV (reference sequence).

The CDR3 loop is CASSFPQAGVEGEKLFF. In nucleotides, the CDR3 is TGTGCCAGCAGTTTTCCCCAAGCAGGGGTCGAGGGTGAAAAACTGTTTTTT. This rearrangement joins TRBV28 to TRBJ1-4; possible D gene TRBD1, 6 bases. CDR1 and CDR2 from the germline V gene are MDHEN and SYDVKM. Trimming pared 3 bases from V and 7 bases from J, leaving 21 bases between. The CDR3 loop spans 17 amino acids. Looking up the rest from reference TRBV28 and TRBJ1-4 gives the full variable domain: DVKVTQSSRYLVKRTGEKVFLECVQDMDHENMFWYRQDPGLGLRLIYFSYDVKMKEKGDIPEGYSVSREKKERFSLILESASTNQTSMYLCASSFPQAGVEGEKLFFGSGTQLSVL.

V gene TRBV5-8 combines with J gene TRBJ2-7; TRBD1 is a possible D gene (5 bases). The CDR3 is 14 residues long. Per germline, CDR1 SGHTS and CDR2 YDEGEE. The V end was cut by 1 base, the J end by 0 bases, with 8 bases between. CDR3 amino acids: CASSLIDSSYEQYV. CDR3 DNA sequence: TGTGCCAGCAGCTTGATAGACAGCTCCTACGAGCAGTACGTC.